These 28 T cell receptor beta chains share one sample of origin, sequenced in a study of response to subunit inactivated influenza vaccine. TCRdb reprocessed the RT-PCR reads with MiXCR, giving one entry per CDR3 protein. The table has 500,000 to 650,000 distinct CDR3 sequences, around 8% seen once. The sequencing here drew on PBMCs from blood, taken around 25 months after vaccination. All receptors derive from a man between 50 and 70 years old who received an inactivated influenza vaccine.

V is TRBV12-3 or TRBV12-4 and J is TRBJ2-1, with 7 positions matching TRBD2. The trim removed 0 bases at V and 8 bases at J, leaving 1 base unmatched. The CDR3 runs to 13 residues. CDR3 sequence (DNA): TGTGCCAGCAGTTTAGCGCGGGGGTATGAGCAGTTCTTC. Its protein is CASSLARGYEQFF.

This chain uses TRBV30 with TRBJ1-1, with 8 bases matching TRBD1. Germline V gene lookup returns CDR1 GTSNPN and CDR2 SVGIG (reference sequence). The CDR3 length is 15 residues. The J segment lost 5 bases and the V segment lost 0 bases, leaving 8 bases of the junction unmatched. The CDR3 DNA sequence: TGTGCCTGGAGTGTACCAGGGGGCGGTCAGACTGAAGCTTTCTTT. It translates to CAWSVPGGGQTEAFF.

This clonotype showed up just a few times. The gene calls are TRBV28 and TRBJ1-5; D is undetermined. CDR1 and CDR2 (germline): MDHEN, SYDVKM. V lost 2 bases, J lost 7 bases, and 15 bases lay in between. The CDR3 has 15 amino acids. The CDR3 region is CASSLQGIQIQPQHF. CDR3 nucleotides: TGTGCCAGCAGTTTACAAGGTATCCAGATACAGCCCCAGCATTTT.

The rearrangement uses TRBV2 and TRBJ2-3; 9 bases fit TRBD1. The CDR3 consists of 15 residues. Germline assignment: CDR1 SNHLY and CDR2 FYNNEI. V trimming: 6 bases; J trimming: 3 bases; junction bases outside the gene matches: 7. The CDR3, as DNA: TGTGCCAGCAGGGAACAGGGGGCTTATACAGATACGCAGTATTTT. This translates into CASREQGAYTDTQYF.

This clonotype was found a few times. The rearrangement joins TRBV12-3 or TRBV12-4 to TRBJ2-6, with TRBD1 as a possible D gene (6 bases). V was cut by 7 bases and J by 0 bases, with 13 bases left in between. The CDR3 is 16 residues long. The CDR3 bases are TGTGCCAGCACCTACAGGGCCGACTCTGGGGCCAACGTCCTGACTTTC. Its protein product is CASTYRADSGANVLTF.

This clonotype was counted a few times. The junction shows a germline mismatch at one end, possibly a read error. The gene calls are TRBV7-2 and TRBJ2-1, with TRBD2 matching 14 bases. CDR3 length equals 15 residues. The germline CDR1 and CDR2 sequences are SGHTA and FQGNSA. The CDR3 protein is CASSTSGTSGGIGIF. CDR3 coding DNA: TGTGCCAGCAGCACCTCCGGGACTAGCGGGGGTATCGGGATCTTC.

J is TRBJ2-1 and V is TRBV3-1; D is undetermined. This CDR3 is 15 amino acids long. The V and J ends lost 1 base and 4 bases respectively, with 11 bases between them. Looked up from germline, CDR1 is LGHDT and CDR2 is YNNKEL (reference sequence). Here the CDR3 reads CASSQGPQVYNEQFF. The CDR3 coding sequence is TGTGCCAGCAGCCAAGGCCCCCAAGTATACAATGAGCAGTTCTTC.

This clonotype has a handful of counts. The chain links TRBV7-8 to TRBJ2-7; 7 bases line up with TRBD2. From germline, CDR1 is SGHVS and CDR2 FQNEAQ. Losses at the gene ends were 5 bases for V and 0 bases for J; bases not matched to a gene: 10. This CDR3 is built from 16 residues. The CDR3 DNA is TGTGCCAGCAGCCCCTTGGTGCGGGGGAACTCCTACGAGCAGTACTTC. It codes for CASSPLVRGNSYEQYF. Using reference TRBV7-8 and TRBJ2-7 for the parts outside the CDR3, the full variable domain is GAGVSQSPRYKVAKRGQDVALRCDPISGHVSLFWYQQALGQGPEFLTYFQNEAQLDKSGLPSDRFFAERPEGSVSTLKIQRTQQEDSAVYLCASSPLVRGNSYEQYFGPGTRLTVT.

This clonotype was seen at least ten times. The chain links TRBV20-1 to TRBJ2-7, with 8 bases fitting TRBD2. The V segment lost 6 bases and the J segment 2 bases; nucleotides outside the gene matches: 3. The CDR3 length is 12 residues. Germline V gene lookup returns CDR1 DFQATT and CDR2 SNEGSKA (reference sequence). CDR3 DNA sequence: TGCAGTGCGCGGGGGGCCCCCTACGAGCAGTACTTC. Amino acid sequence: CSARGAPYEQYF.

The chain combines TRBV5-1 with TRBJ2-3, with D possibly being TRBD2 (5 bases). The CDR3 runs 14 residues. Germline V gene data show CDR1 as SGHRS and CDR2 as YFSETQ. V was clipped by 4 bases and J by 5 bases, with 14 bases between them. The CDR3 loop reads CASSENRGLDTQYF. The CDR3 bases are TGCGCCAGCAGCGAAAATCGAGGGTTAGATACGCAGTATTTT.

This clonotype was recorded a few times. V gene TRBV6-4 combines with J gene TRBJ2-7; unclear D gene. This CDR3 comprises 10 residues. Germline CDR1 and CDR2: MRHNA and SNTAGT. V was cut by 4 bases and J by 5 bases, with 3 bases left in between. In nucleotides, the CDR3 is TGTGCCAGCAGTGTCCACGAGCAGTACTTC. Translating gives CASSVHEQYF.

This clonotype was seen at least ten times. The rearrangement uses TRBV12-3 or TRBV12-4 and TRBJ1-3; tentative D call: TRBD1 (5 bases). This CDR3 has 13 amino acids. V shed 6 bases and J shed 4 bases, with 10 bases lying between them. The CDR3, as DNA: TGTGCCAGCAGCCAAGGACAAGGAAACACCATATATTTT. Translated: CASSQGQGNTIYF.

The chain links TRBV20-1 to TRBJ2-2; no reliable D call. This CDR3 spans 15 amino acids. Germline values: CDR1 DFQATT, CDR2 SNEGSKA (reference sequence). V gave up 1 base and J gave up 2 bases, with 11 bases separating them. The CDR3 bases are TGCAGTGCTAGAGCCCTCGTCAGAAACACCGGGGAGCTGTTTTTT. Translation: CSARALVRNTGELFF.

This clonotype was counted only a few times. CDR3 protein: CSARARGGSPLHF. CDR3 DNA: TGCAGTGCTAGGGCCAGGGGTGGGTCACCCCTCCACTTT. This rearrangement joins TRBV20-1 to TRBJ1-6, with D perhaps matching TRBD1 (6 bases). The CDR3 spans 13 residues. V lost 3 bases to trimming and J lost 10 bases, with 13 bases between them. Germline V gene lookup returns CDR1 DFQATT and CDR2 SNEGSKA (reference sequence).

This clonotype was counted a few times. V usage is TRBV20-1 and J usage is TRBJ1-1, with TRBD1 matching 8 bases. The CDR3 consists of 12 residues. V lost 4 bases to trimming and J lost 7 bases; unmatched junction nucleotides: 5. The V gene's germline CDR1 is DFQATT and CDR2 SNEGSKA (reference sequence). Written as DNA, the CDR3 is TGCAGTGCTAAGACAGGGGACATTGAAGCTTTCTTT. This sequence encodes CSAKTGDIEAFF.

The V gene is TRBV28, the J gene TRBJ2-6; TRBD1 agrees at 9 bases. CDR3 length: 18 amino acids. With 6 bases clipped from V and 0 bases from J, the junction kept 9 bases outside the gene matches. From germline, CDR1 is MDHEN and CDR2 SYDVKM. The CDR3 region is CASSRIPGQGSGANVLTF. Written as DNA, the CDR3 is TGTGCCAGCAGCCGAATACCGGGACAGGGCTCTGGGGCCAACGTCCTGACTTTC. Full variable domain (outside the CDR3, taken from reference TRBV28 and TRBJ2-6): DVKVTQSSRYLVKRTGEKVFLECVQDMDHENMFWYRQDPGLGLRLIYFSYDVKMKEKGDIPEGYSVSREKKERFSLILESASTNQTSMYLCASSRIPGQGSGANVLTFGAGSRLTVL.

This clonotype was detected a few times. The chain couples TRBV4-1 to TRBJ2-7; 10 positions match TRBD2. The CDR3 has 18 amino acids. Germline CDR1 is MGHRA and CDR2 is YSYEKL. Trimming cost V 1 base and J 2 bases; bases outside gene matches: 11. For the CDR3, the DNA is TGCGCCAGCAGCCAAGCCATTGTCACTAGCGGGGACACCTACGAGCAGTACTTC. As protein: CASSQAIVTSGDTYEQYF.

This clonotype was counted between two and nine times. This CDR3 is CASSYNVFSYEQYF. DNA of the CDR3: TGTGCCAGCAGCTACAATGTTTTCTCCTACGAGCAGTACTTC. The chain couples TRBV12-3 or TRBV12-4 to TRBJ2-7; D gene uncertain. With 6 bases removed from V and 0 bases from J, the gap between germline ends came to 12 bases. This CDR3 is built from 14 residues.

This chain joins TRBV11-2 and TRBJ2-1; 10 bases are a match to TRBD2. Germline assignment: CDR1 SGHAT and CDR2 FQNNGV. With 0 bases clipped from V and 2 bases from J, the junction kept 10 bases outside the gene matches. This CDR3 region has 19 residues. The CDR3 protein is CASSLESVIAGGPYNEQFF. DNA for the CDR3: TGTGCCAGCAGCTTAGAAAGCGTAATAGCGGGGGGTCCCTACAATGAGCAGTTCTTC.

The chain employs TRBV5-5 and TRBJ1-1, with D maybe TRBD1 (5 bases). In germline, CDR1 is SGHKS, CDR2 YYEKEE (reference sequence). This CDR3 has 13 residues. V was shortened by 5 bases and J by 2 bases, with 10 bases between the two germline ends. In DNA form, the CDR3 reads TGTGCCAGCAGGGTACAGGTAAACACTGAAGCTTTCTTT. Translating gives CASRVQVNTEAFF.

The chain combines TRBV7-9 with TRBJ2-3; D possibly uses TRBD1 or TRBD2 (5 bases each). V was shortened by 8 bases and J by 8 bases, with 17 bases between the two germline ends. Germline CDR1 SEHNR, CDR2 FQNEAQ (reference sequence). The CDR3 extends over 13 amino acids. DNA of the CDR3: TGTGCCAGCGGGGACCCCCGAAGCGGTACGCAGTATTTT. It is translated as CASGDPRSGTQYF.

This clonotype was observed many times. The chain is built from TRBV7-9 and TRBJ2-7; the D is unclear. Germline V CDR1 and CDR2: SEHNR, FQNEAQ (reference sequence). The CDR3 has 11 amino acids. V dropped 5 bases and J dropped 3 bases, with 5 bases sitting between them. Written as DNA, the CDR3 is TGTGCCAGCAGCCGAGGCTACGAGCAGTACTTC. Its translation: CASSRGYEQYF.

The sample holds a few counts of this clonotype. The gene calls are TRBV6-1 and TRBJ2-7; TRBD2 might be the D (5 bases). This CDR3 contains 14 residues. Trimming removed 8 bases at V and 0 bases at J, with 14 bases between. Germline lookup yields CDR1 MNHNS and CDR2 SASEGT. CDR3 sequence reads: CASHQTGLSYEQYF. CDR3 coding DNA: TGTGCCAGCCACCAGACTGGACTCTCCTACGAGCAGTACTTC.

The V and J genes are TRBV4-3 and TRBJ1-6; D gene ambiguous. Per the germline V gene, CDR1 is LGHNA and CDR2 is YSLEER. Deletions cut 0 bases from V and 1 base from J, with 7 bases between. This CDR3 comprises 16 residues. The CDR3 coding sequence is TGCGCCAGCAGCCAAGATGAGGTTTCCTATAATTCACCCCTCCACTTT. Its protein is CASSQDEVSYNSPLHF.

Only a few counts were recorded for this clonotype. V and J are TRBV28 and TRBJ2-1, with D possibly being TRBD1 (5 bases). Germline CDR1 reads MDHEN; CDR2 reads SYDVKM. The CDR3 totals 15 residues. The ends were cut back, 3 bases at V and 7 bases at J, with 16 bases in the middle. The CDR3: CASSFWQGRPNEQFF. The DNA for the CDR3 is TGTGCCAGCAGTTTTTGGCAGGGAAGGCCTAATGAGCAGTTCTTC.

This clonotype turned up a few times. V and J are TRBV6-1 and TRBJ2-5; 7 nucleotides align to TRBD1. The germline CDR1 and CDR2 sequences are MNHNS and SASEGT. The CDR3 runs to 14 residues. J was trimmed by 5 bases and V by 6 bases; bases with no gene match: 9. The CDR3 coding sequence is TGTGCCAGCAGAACGGGACAGCTGGGGGAGACCCAGTACTTC. Translated, it gives CASRTGQLGETQYF.

Only a few counts were recorded for this clonotype. V usage is TRBV20-1 and J usage is TRBJ1-4; D is perhaps TRBD1 (5 bases). V lost 0 bases and J 12 bases, leaving 11 bases between the germline ends. The V gene's germline CDR1 is DFQATT and CDR2 SNEGSKA (reference sequence). CDR3 length: 12 residues. The CDR3 nucleotides are TGCAGTGCTAGAGATGGGGGACGGGAACTGTTTTTT. It translates to CSARDGGRELFF.

The CDR3 DNA is TGTGCCAGCAGCCCTCTCGGGAGAAAAGAGACCCGGGACAGGCCAAACTATGGCTACACCTTC. This gives the protein CASSPLGRKETRDRPNYGYTF. The chain recombines TRBV11-2 with TRBJ1-2; 8 nucleotides match TRBD1. This CDR3 has 21 residues. Trimming took 5 bases from V and 2 from J; bases not matched to a gene: 25. Looked up from germline, CDR1 is SGHAT and CDR2 is FQNNGV. Together with reference TRBV11-2 and TRBJ1-2, the CDR3 gives the full variable domain: EAGVAQSPRYKIIEKRQSVAFWCNPISGHATLYWYQQILGQGPKLLIQFQNNGVVDDSQLPKDRFSAERLKGVDSTLKIQPAKLEDSAVYLCASSPLGRKETRDRPNYGYTFGSGTRLTVV.